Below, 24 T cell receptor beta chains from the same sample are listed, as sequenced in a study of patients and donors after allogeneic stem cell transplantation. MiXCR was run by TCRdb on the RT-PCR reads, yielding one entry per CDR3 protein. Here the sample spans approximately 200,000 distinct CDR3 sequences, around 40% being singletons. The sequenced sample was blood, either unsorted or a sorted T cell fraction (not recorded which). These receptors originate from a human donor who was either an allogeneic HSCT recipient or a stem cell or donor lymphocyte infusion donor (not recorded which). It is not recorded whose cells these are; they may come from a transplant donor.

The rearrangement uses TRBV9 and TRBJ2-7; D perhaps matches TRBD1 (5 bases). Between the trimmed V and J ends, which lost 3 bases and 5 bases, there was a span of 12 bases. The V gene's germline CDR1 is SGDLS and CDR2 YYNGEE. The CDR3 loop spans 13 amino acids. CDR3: CASSDAGNHEQYF. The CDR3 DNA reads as TGTGCCAGCAGCGACGCAGGGAACCACGAGCAGTACTTC.

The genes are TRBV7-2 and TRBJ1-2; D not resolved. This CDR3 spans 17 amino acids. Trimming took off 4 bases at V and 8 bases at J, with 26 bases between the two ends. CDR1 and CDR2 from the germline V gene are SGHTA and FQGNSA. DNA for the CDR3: TGTGCCAGCAGCTCAATTTGGGTTAGAGGCGCGTCGAGGGGCTACACCTTC. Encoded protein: CASSSIWVRGASRGYTF.

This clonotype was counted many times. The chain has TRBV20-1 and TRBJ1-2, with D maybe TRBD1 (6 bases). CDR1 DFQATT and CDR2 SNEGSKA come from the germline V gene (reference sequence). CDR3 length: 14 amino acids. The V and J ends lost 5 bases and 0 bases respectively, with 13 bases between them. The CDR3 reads CSAAGDTANYGYTF. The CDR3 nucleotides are TGCAGTGCTGCCGGGGACACGGCTAACTATGGCTACACCTTC.

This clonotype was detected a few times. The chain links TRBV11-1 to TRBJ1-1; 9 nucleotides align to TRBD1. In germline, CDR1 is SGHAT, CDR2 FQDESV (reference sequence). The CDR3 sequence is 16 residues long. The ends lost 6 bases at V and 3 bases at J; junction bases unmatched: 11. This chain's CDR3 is CASSRHVRDRDTEAFF. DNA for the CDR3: TGTGCCAGCAGTCGTCATGTTCGGGACAGGGACACTGAAGCTTTCTTT. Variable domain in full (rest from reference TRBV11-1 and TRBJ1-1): EAEVAQSPRYKITEKSQAVAFWCDPISGHATLYWYRQILGQGPELLVQFQDESVVDDSQLPKDRFSAERLKGVDSTLKIQPAELGDSAMYLCASSRHVRDRDTEAFFGQGTRLTVV.

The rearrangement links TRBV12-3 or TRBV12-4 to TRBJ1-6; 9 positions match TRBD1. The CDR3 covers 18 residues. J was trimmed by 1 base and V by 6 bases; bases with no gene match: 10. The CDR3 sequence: CASSKNRGRGSYNSPLHF. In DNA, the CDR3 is TGTGCCAGCAGCAAGAACAGGGGGCGCGGGTCCTATAATTCACCCCTCCACTTT.

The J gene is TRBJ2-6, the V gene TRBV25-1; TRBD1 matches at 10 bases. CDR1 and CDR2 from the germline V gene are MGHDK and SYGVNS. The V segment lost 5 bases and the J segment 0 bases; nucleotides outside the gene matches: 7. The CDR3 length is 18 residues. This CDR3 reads CASSPRTGGFSGANVLTF. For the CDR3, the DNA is TGTGCCAGCAGTCCTCGGACAGGGGGTTTCTCTGGGGCCAACGTCCTGACTTTC. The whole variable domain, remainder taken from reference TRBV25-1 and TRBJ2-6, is EADIYQTPRYLVIGTGKKITLECSQTMGHDKMYWYQQDPGMELHLIHYSYGVNSTEKGDLSSESTVSRIRTEHFPLTLESARPSHTSQYLCASSPRTGGFSGANVLTFGAGSRLTVL.

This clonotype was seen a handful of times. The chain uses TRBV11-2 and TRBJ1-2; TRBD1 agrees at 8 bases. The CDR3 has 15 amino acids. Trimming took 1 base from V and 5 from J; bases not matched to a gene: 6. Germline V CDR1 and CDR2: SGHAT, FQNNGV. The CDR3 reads CASSLVRTGPYGYTF. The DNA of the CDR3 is TGTGCCAGCAGCTTAGTAAGGACAGGGCCGTATGGCTACACCTTC.

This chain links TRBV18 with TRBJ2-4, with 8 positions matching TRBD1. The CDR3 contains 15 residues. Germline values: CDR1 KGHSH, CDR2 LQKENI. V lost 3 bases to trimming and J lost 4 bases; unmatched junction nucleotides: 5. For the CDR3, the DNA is TGTGCCAGCTCACCGGGGCAGGGGGCGAAAAACATTCAGTACTTC. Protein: CASSPGQGAKNIQYF.

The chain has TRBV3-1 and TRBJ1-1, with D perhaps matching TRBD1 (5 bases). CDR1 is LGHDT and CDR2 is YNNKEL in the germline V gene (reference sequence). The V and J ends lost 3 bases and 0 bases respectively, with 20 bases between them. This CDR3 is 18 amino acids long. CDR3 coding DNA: TGTGCCAGCAGCCACTTTATACCAGGGACGGCTTTGAACACTGAAGCTTTCTTT. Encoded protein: CASSHFIPGTALNTEAFF.

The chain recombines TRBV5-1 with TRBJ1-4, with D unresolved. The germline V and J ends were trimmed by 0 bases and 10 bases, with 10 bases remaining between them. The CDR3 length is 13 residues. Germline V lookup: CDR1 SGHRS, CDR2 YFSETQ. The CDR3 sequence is CASSLVAAGKLFF. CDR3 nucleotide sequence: TGCGCCAGCAGCTTGGTGGCAGCTGGAAAACTGTTTTTT.

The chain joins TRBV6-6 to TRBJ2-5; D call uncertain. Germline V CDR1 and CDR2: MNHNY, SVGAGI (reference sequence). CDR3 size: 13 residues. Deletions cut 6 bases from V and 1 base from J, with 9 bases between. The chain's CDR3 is CASSPSAQETQYF. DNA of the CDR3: TGTGCCAGCAGCCCCTCGGCCCAAGAGACCCAGTACTTC.

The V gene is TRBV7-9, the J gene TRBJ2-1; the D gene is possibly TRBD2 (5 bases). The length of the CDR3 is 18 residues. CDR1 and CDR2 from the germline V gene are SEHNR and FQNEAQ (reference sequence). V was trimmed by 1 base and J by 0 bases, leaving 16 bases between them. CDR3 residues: CASSLEAARSSSYNEQFF. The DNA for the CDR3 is TGTGCCAGCAGCTTAGAAGCGGCCCGTTCAAGCTCCTACAATGAGCAGTTCTTC.

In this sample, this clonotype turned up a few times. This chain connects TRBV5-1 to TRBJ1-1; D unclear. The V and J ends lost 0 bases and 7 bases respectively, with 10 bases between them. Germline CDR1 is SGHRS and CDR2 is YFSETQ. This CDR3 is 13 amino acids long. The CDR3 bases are TGCGCCAGCAGCTTGGGACCCCTCGATGAAGCTTTCTTT. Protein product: CASSLGPLDEAFF.

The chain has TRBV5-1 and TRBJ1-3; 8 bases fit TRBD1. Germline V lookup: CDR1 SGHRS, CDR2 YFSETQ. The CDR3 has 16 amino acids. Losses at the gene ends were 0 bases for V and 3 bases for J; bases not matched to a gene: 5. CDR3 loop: CASSLDDRGFGNTIYF. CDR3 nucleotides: TGCGCCAGCAGCTTGGATGACAGGGGATTTGGAAACACCATATATTTT.

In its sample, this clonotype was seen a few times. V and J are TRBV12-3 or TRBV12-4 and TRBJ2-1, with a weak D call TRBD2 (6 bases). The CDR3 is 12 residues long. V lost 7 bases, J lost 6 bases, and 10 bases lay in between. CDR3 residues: CASTLAINEQFF. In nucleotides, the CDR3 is TGTGCCAGCACCCTAGCGATCAATGAGCAGTTCTTC.

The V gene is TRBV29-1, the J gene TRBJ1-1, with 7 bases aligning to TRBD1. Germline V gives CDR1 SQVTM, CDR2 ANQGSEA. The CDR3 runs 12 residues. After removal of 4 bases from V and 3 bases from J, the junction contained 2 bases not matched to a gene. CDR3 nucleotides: TGCAGCGTTGCGACAGGGCACACTGAAGCTTTCTTT. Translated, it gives CSVATGHTEAFF. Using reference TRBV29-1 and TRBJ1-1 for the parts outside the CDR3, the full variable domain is SAVISQKPSRDICQRGTSLTIQCQVDSQVTMMFWYRQQPGQSLTLIATANQGSEATYESGFVIDKFPISRPNLTFSTLTVSNMSPEDSSIYLCSVATGHTEAFFGQGTRLTVV.

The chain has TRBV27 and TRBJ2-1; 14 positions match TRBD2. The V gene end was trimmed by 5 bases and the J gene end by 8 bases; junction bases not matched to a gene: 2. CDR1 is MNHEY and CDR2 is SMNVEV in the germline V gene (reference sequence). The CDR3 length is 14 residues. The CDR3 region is CASSKGLAGDEQFF. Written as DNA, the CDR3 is TGTGCCAGCAGTAAGGGACTAGCGGGGGATGAGCAGTTCTTC.

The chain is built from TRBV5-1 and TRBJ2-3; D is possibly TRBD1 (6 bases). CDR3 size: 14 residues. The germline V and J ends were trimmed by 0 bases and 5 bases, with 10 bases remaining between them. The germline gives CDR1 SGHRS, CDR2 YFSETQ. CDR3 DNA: TGCGCCAGCAGCTTGGAGGGGGTTGGAGATACGCAGTATTTT. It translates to CASSLEGVGDTQYF.

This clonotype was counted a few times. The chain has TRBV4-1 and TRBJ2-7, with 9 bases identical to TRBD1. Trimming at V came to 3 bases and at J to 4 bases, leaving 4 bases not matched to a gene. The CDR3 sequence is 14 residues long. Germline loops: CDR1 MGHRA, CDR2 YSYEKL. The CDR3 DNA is TGCGCCAGCAGCCAGAGGACAGGGGCATACGAGCAGTACTTC. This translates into CASSQRTGAYEQYF.

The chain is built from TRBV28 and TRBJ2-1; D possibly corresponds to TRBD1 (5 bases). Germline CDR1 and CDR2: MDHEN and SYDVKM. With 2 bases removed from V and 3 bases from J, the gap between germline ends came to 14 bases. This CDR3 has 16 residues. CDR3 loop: CASSLSSVGVYNEQFF. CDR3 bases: TGTGCCAGCAGTTTAAGCAGCGTAGGGGTCTACAATGAGCAGTTCTTC. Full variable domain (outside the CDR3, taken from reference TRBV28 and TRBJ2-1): DVKVTQSSRYLVKRTGEKVFLECVQDMDHENMFWYRQDPGLGLRLIYFSYDVKMKEKGDIPEGYSVSREKKERFSLILESASTNQTSMYLCASSLSSVGVYNEQFFGPGTRLTVL.

The CDR3 DNA reads as TGTGCCAGCAGTAGGGGCCAGAACACCGGGGAGCTGTTTTTT. It is translated as CASSRGQNTGELFF. The chain uses TRBV12-3 or TRBV12-4 and TRBJ2-2, with a tentative D call TRBD1 (5 bases). Trimming cost V 5 bases and J 1 base, with 8 bases left between them. The CDR3 has 14 amino acids.

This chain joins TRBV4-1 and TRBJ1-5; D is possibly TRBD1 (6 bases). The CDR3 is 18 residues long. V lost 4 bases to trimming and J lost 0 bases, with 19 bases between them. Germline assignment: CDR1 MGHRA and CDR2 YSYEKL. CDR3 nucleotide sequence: TGCGCCAGCAGCCCGACAGGCGGGCCCCCATATAGCAATCAGCCCCAGCATTTT. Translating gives CASSPTGGPPYSNQPQHF.

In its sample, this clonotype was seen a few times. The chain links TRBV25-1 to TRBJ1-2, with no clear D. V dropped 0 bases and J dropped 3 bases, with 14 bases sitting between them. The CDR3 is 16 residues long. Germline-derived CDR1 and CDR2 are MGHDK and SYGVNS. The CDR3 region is CASSEYPAGEYYGYTF. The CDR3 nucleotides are TGTGCCAGCAGTGAATACCCGGCCGGCGAATACTATGGCTACACCTTC.

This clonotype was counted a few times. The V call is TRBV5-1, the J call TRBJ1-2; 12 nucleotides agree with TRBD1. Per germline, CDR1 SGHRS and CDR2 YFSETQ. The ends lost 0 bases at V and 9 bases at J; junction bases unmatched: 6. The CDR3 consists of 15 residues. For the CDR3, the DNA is TGCGCCAGCAGCTTGGAGGGACAGGGGGCTATGTGCTACACCTTC. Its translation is CASSLEGQGAMCYTF.